This is a list of T cell receptor beta chains from one sample in a study of T cell responses to AZD1222 COVID-19 vaccine. Some clones are missing from TCRdb's copy, which holds only in-frame ones; the method was immunoSEQ multiplex PCR. The profile shows 150,000 to 200,000 clones, approximately 90% of them singletons. Sequenced material: peripheral blood, taken on day 0 of AZD1222 vaccination. These receptors were obtained from an adult in good health. Both conserved end residues are part of each CDR3. D genes are given only for firm matches. Not all rows give a size; the values are once, few, many and, for expanded clones, a class.

>TRBJ2-7|NA|TRBV19|NA
CASSMAPFYEQYF
>TRBJ1-6|NA|TRBV4-3|NA
CASSQGGTGYNSPLHF
>TRBJ2-7|NA|TRBV4-1|NA
CASSQDSRWTYEQYF
>TRBJ2-7|NA|TRBV6-5|NA
CASRGSSYEQYF
>TRBJ2-1|NA|TRBV5-4|TRBD2
CASRSGLAESSYNEQFF
>TRBJ1-5|NA|TRBV30|TRBD1
CAWRGQGGFGPQHF
>TRBJ1-3|NA|TRBV9|NA
CASSTLGPYANTIYF
>TRBJ2-7|NA|TRBV9|NA
CASSTLGGGFYEQYF
>TRBJ2-3|NA|TRBV9|TRBD1
CASSPTPGTGGGTDTQYF
>TRBJ2-5|NA|TRBV7-3|NA
CASSLEPGRTQYF
>TRBJ1-3|NA|TRBV5-1|TRBD1
CASSWGDRDNSGNTIYF
>TRBJ1-1|NA|TRBV5-4|NA
CASSPRVGRSTEAFF
>TRBJ1-1|few|TRBV10-1|TRBD1
CASSAGTANTEAFF
>TRBJ2-3|few|TRBV9|TRBD2
CASSVTSGSVTDTQYF
>TRBJ2-1|NA|TRBV3-1/TRBV3-2|NA
CASSQGKGRGNEQFF
>TRBJ1-5|few|TRBV12-1|NA
CASRTGGDSNQPQHF
>TRBJ2-7|NA|TRBV15|NA
CATSRGWGVSSYEQYF
>TRBJ1-6|NA|TRBV15|NA
CATSREGRLNSPLHF
>TRBJ1-2|NA|TRBV11-2|NA
CASSSLPGGYTF
>TRBJ2-1|NA|TRBV7-3|TRBD2
CASSRTGLAGGHNEQFF
>TRBJ1-6|NA|TRBV27|NA
CASSLGTAYNSPLHF
>TRBJ2-7|NA|TRBV5-6|NA
CASSLVTRSYEQYF
>TRBJ1-5|NA|TRBV30|NA
CAWSGTGSNQPQHF
>TRBJ2-7|NA|TRBV27|NA
CASSTSDRNYEQYF
>TRBJ2-2|NA|TRBV5-1|NA
CASSLVVAPNTGELFF
>TRBJ2-7|NA|TRBV28|NA
CASSDEKGQYF
>TRBJ2-3|once|TRBV3-1/TRBV3-2|NA
CASSRTSSTDTQYF
>TRBJ1-2|few|TRBV4-2|TRBD1
CASSQATGGLRDTF
>TRBJ2-7|once|TRBV4-2|TRBD2
CASSQDPQRGEQYF
>TRBJ1-2|NA|TRBV30|TRBD1
CAWSPGGTGNGYTF
>TRBJ1-5|NA|TRBV18|TRBD1
CASSPPRAGGTVAGNQPQHF
>TRBJ1-1|NA|TRBV21-1|NA
CASSLTRQGEAFF
>TRBJ2-7|NA|TRBV5-1|NA
CASAGGSYEQYF
>TRBJ1-5|NA|TRBV5-6|TRBD1
CASSLATGYQPQHF
>TRBJ1-3|NA|TRBV9|TRBD1
CASSPRDSVASGNTIYF
>TRBJ2-7|NA|TRBV7-2|TRBD2
CASSLLSGRAPYEQYF
>TRBJ1-6|NA|TRBV6-5|TRBD1
CASSYPPGTGGSPLHF
>TRBJ2-1|NA|TRBV6-2/TRBV6-3|TRBD1
CASSHGTAVYEQFF
>TRBJ2-1|NA|TRBV11-2|NA
CASSLGRLGQFF
>TRBJ1-6|NA|TRBV19|TRBD1
CASRKSIGTGRQNYNSPLHF
>TRBJ2-1|NA|TRBV5-1|TRBD2
CASSLRGLAGVGEQFF
>TRBJ2-7|few|TRBV5-1|NA
CASSLSGSEQYF
>TRBJ1-1|NA|TRBV9|NA
CASSAHVGGTEAFF
>TRBJ2-7|few|TRBV19|NA
CASSTTGPASYEQYF
>TRBJ2-5|NA|TRBV25-1|TRBD2
CASSEYISGSETQYF
>TRBJ1-5|NA|TRBV7-2|NA
CASSITGSSNQPQHF
>TRBJ1-2|NA|TRBV2|TRBD1
CASSEWTGGARYGYTF
>TRBJ2-5|NA|TRBV2|NA
CASKGSRGARQETQYF
>TRBJ1-1|NA|TRBV7-9|NA
CASSLTEAFF
>TRBJ2-7|NA|TRBV19|TRBD1
CASSNRGSYEQYF
>TRBJ1-1|once|TRBV5-1|TRBD1
CASSLGGGQRNTEAFF
>TRBJ1-2|NA|TRBV28|TRBD1
CATEGTGGVGYGYTF